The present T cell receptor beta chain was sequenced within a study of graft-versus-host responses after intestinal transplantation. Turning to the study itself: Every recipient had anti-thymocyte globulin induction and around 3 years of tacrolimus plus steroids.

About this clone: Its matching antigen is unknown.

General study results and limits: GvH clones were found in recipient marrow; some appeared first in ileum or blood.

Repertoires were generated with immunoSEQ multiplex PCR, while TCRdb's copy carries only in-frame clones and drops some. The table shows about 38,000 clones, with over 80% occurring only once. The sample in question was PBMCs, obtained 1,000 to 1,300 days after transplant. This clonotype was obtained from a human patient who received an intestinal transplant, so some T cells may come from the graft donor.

The CDR3 loop is CASSSGEGSGTAYNEQFF. The CDR3 DNA reads as TGTGCCAGCAGTTCAGGGGAAGGGAGCGGGACCGCATACAATGAGCAGTTCTTC. The chain carries TRBV28 and TRBJ2-1, with D possibly being TRBD2 (7 bases). Trimming removed 4 bases at V and 4 bases at J, with 23 bases between. Germline V gene sequence: CDR1 MDHEN, CDR2 SYDVKM. This CDR3 is built from 18 residues.